The present T cell receptor (beta chain) was sequenced within a study of shared clonotypes between healthy human individuals. Data came from immunoSEQ multiplex PCR; TCRdb stores just in-frame clones and leaves some out. This sample has 550,000 to 850,000 clones; 74% occur once, and the top ten carry roughly 1.7%. The sequenced material came from memory CD4+ T cells sorted from blood. As to subset: CD45RA-negative fraction. This TCR was recovered from a woman aged 30 to 39 in good health.

The CDR3 reads CASSLGSGTGELFF. For the CDR3, the DNA is TGCGCCAGCAGCTTGGGATCGGGCACCGGGGAGCTGTTTTTT. V usage is TRBV5-1 and J usage is TRBJ2-2; D is unresolved. Per germline, CDR1 SGHRS and CDR2 YFSETQ. The CDR3 is 14 residues long. Trimming left V 0 bases short and J 4 bases short, with 7 bases between.